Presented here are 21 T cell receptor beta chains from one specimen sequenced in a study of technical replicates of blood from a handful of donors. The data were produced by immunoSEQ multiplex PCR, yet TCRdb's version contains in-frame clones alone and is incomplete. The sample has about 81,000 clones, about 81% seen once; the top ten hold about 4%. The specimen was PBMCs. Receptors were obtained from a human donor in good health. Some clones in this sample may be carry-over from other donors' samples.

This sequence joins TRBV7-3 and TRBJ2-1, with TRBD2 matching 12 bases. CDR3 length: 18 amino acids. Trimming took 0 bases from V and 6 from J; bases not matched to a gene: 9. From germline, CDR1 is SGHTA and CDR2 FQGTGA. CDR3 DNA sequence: TGTGCCAGCAGCTTAACGCTACTAGCGGGGGGTAGGGCCAATGAGCAGTTCTTC. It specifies CASSLTLLAGGRANEQFF.

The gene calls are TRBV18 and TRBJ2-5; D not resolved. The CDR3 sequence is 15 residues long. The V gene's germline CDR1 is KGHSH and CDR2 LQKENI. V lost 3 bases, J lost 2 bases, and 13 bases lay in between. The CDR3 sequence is CASSPNEAAQETQYF. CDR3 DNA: TGTGCCAGCTCACCCAACGAAGCCGCGCAAGAGACCCAGTACTTC.

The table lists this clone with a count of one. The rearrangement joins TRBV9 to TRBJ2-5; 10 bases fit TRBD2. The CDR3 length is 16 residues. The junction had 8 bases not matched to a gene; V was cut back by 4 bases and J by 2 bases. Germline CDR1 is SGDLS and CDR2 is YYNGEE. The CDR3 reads CASSITPSGGQETQYF. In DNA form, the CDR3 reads TGTGCCAGCAGCATCACCCCTAGCGGGGGACAAGAGACCCAGTACTTC.

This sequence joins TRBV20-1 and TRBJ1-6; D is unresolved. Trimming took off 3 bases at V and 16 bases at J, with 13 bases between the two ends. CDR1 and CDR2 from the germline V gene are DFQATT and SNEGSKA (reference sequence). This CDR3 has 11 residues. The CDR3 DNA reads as TGCAGTGCTAGTTCGCGGCGCCAGCTCCACTTT. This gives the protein CSASSRRQLHF.

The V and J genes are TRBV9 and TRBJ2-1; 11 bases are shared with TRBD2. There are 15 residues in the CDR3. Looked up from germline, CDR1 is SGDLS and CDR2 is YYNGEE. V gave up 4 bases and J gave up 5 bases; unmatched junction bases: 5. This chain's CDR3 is CASSLSGRGHNEQFF. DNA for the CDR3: TGTGCCAGCAGCCTTAGCGGGAGGGGGCACAATGAGCAGTTCTTC.

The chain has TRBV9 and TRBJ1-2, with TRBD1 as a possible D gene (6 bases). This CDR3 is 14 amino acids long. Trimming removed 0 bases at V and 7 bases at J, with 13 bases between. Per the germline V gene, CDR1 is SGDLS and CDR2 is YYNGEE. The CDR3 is CASSVGQARSGYTF. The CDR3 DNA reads TGTGCCAGCAGCGTAGGACAGGCCCGGAGTGGCTACACCTTC.

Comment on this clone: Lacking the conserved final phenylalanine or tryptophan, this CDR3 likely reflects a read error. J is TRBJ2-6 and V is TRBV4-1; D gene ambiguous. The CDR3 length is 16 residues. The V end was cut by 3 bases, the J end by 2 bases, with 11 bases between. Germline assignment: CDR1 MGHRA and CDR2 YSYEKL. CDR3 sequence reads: CASSQLPRAGANVLTL. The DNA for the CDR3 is TGCGCCAGCAGCCAGCTCCCTCGGGCTGGGGCCAACGTCCTGACTCTC.

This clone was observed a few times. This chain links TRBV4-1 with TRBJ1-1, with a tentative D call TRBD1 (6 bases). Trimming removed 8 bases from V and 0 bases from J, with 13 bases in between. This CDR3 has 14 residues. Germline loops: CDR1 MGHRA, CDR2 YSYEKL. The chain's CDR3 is CASGKRTVNTEAFF. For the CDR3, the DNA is TGCGCCAGCGGGAAAAGGACAGTGAACACTGAAGCTTTCTTT.

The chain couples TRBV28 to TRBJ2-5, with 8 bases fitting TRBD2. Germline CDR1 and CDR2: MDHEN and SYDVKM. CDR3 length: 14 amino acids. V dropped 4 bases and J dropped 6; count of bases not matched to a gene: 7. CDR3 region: CASSSPRGAQTQYF. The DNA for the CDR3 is TGTGCCAGCAGTTCTCCGCGGGGGGCCCAGACCCAGTACTTC.

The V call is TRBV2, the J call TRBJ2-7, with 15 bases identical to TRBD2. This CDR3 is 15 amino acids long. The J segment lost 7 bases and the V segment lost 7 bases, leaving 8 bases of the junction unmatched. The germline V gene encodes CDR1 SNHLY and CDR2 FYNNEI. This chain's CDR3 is CASTLGLAGGQEQYF. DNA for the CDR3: TGTGCCAGCACCCTTGGACTAGCGGGGGGGCAGGAGCAGTACTTC. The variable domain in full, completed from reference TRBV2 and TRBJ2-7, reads EPEVTQTPSHQVTQMGQEVILRCVPISNHLYFYWYRQILGQKVEFLVSFYNNEISEKSEIFDDQFSVERPDGSNFTLKIRSTKLEDSAMYFCASTLGLAGGQEQYFGPGTRLTVT.

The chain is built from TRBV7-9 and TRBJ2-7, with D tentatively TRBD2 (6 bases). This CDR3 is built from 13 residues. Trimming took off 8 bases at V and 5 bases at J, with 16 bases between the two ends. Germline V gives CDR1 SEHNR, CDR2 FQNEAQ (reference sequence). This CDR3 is CASGAGSFHEQYF. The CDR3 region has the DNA TGTGCCAGCGGTGCCGGGAGTTTTCACGAGCAGTACTTC.

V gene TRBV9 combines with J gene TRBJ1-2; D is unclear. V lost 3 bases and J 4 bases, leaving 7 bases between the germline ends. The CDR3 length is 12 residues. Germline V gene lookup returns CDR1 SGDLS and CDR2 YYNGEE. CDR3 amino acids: CASSDLIYGYTF. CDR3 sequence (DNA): TGTGCCAGCAGCGATCTTATCTATGGCTACACCTTC.

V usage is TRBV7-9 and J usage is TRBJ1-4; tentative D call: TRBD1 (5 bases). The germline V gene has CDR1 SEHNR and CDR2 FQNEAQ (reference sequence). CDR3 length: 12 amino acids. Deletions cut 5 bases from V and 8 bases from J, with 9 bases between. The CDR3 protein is CASSPGEEKLFF. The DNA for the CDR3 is TGTGCCAGCAGCCCGGGGGAAGAAAAACTGTTTTTT.

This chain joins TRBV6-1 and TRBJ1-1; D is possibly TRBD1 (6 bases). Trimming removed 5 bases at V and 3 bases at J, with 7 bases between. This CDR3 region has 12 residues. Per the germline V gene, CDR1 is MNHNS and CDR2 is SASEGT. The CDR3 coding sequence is TGTGCCAGCAGTCCAGGGGACACTGAAGCTTTCTTT. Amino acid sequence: CASSPGDTEAFF.

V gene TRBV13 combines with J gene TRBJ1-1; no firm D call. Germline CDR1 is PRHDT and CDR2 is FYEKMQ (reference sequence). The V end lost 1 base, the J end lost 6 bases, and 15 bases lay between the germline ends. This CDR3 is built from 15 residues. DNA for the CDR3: TGTGCCAGCAGCTTAGATCACGGGGTCGGGTCTGAAGCTTTCTTT. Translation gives CASSLDHGVGSEAFF.

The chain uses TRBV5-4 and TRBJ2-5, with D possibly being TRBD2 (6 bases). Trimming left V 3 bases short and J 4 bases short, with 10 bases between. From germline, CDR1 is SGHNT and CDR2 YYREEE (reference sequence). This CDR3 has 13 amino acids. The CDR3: CASSSGVGETQYF. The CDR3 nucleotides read TGTGCCAGCAGCTCGGGGGTGGGAGAGACCCAGTACTTC.

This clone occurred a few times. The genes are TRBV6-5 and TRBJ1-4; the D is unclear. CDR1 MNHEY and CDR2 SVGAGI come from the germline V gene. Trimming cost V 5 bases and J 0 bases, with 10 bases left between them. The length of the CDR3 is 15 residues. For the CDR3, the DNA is TGTGCCAGCAGTCCCACCGGGTCAACTAATGAAAAACTGTTTTTT. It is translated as CASSPTGSTNEKLFF.

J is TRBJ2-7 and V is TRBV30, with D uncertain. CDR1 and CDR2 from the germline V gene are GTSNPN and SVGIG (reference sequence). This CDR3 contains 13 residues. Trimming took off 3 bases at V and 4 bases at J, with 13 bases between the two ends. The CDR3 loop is CAWSLTAPYEQYF. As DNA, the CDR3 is TGTGCCTGGAGCTTGACTGCGCCTTACGAGCAGTACTTC.

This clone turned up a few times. The CDR3 nucleotides are TGTGCCTCAACGGGACAGGAATTAAACACCGGGGAGCTGTTTTTT. This codes for CASTGQELNTGELFF. The genes are TRBV13 and TRBJ2-2, with TRBD1 matching over 8 bases. The length of the CDR3 is 15 residues. The germline V gene has CDR1 PRHDT and CDR2 FYEKMQ (reference sequence). V was pared by 11 bases and J by 2 bases, with 10 bases of the junction left unmatched.

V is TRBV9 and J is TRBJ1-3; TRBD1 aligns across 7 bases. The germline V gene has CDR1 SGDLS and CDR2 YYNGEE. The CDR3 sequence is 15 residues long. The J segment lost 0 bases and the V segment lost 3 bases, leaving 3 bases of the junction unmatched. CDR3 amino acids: CASSETGSSGNTIYF. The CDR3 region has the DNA TGTGCCAGCAGCGAGACAGGGAGCTCTGGAAACACCATATATTTT.

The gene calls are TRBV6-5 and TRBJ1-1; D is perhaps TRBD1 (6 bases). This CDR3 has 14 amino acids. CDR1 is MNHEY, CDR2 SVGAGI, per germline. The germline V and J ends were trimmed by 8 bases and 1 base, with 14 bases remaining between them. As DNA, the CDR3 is TGTGCCAGCGGGGAGACAGGACGGAACACTGAAGCTTTCTTT. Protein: CASGETGRNTEAFF.